This T cell receptor beta chain comes out of a study of chemoradiotherapy in HPV16-positive cancers. V shed 6 bases, J shed 1 base, and the junction held 2 bases outside the gene matches. Germline V gene lookup returns CDR1 ENHRY and CDR2 SYGVKD. This CDR3 contains 14 residues. Concerning this clone itself: What it binds is not known.

Over chemoradiotherapy, repertoires were sampled more than once. Measured with immunoSEQ multiplex PCR; TCRdb has only the in-frame clones, and not every one. The table includes about 29,000 clones, around 90% detected once. Findings and limits, study-wide: For HPV16-positive patients, expanding HPV-responsive T cells associated with longer recurrence-free survival. Candidate HPV-specific clones and E7-related TCR motifs grew in tumor during treatment.

This clonotype originated in a human donor with HPV-associated anogenital cancer. Sequenced here: blood, sampled from a patient who underwent chemoradiotherapy. The genes are TRBV10-3 and TRBJ2-1; 8 bases fit TRBD1. This chain's CDR3 is CAISGQGSYNEQFF. CDR3 nucleotide sequence: TGTGCCATCAGCGGACAGGGTTCCTACAATGAGCAGTTCTTC.